The subject of this entry is one T cell receptor (beta chain). These data originate in a study of blood T cell repertoires in COVID-19. As for the study in general: The samples span acute and convalescent COVID-19 from the United States, Italy and Spain. T cells, B-cell-depleted T cells, or PBMCs provided the cDNA or gDNA that served as material.

The method was immunoSEQ multiplex PCR; TCRdb's version includes in-frame clones alone and lacks a portion of them. The sample contains 190,000 or so clones, roughly 77% of which appear only once. In assigning cohorts, the study relied on participant-reported clinical history. The V gene end was trimmed by 1 base and the J gene end by 7 bases; junction bases not matched to a gene: 9. The CDR3 length is 15 residues. Germline V CDR1 and CDR2: LNHDA, SQIVND (reference sequence). The source material was PBMCs or T cells enriched from blood (not recorded which). The sequence came from a man between 40 and 49 years old who had recovered from COVID-19. The V and J genes are TRBV19 and TRBJ1-2; 7 bases line up with TRBD1. CDR3 residues: CASSIAGQIPLGYTF. The CDR3 bases are TGTGCCAGTAGTATAGCGGGACAGATCCCTCTTGGCTACACCTTC.